This T cell receptor (beta chain) is drawn from a study of shared clonotypes between healthy human individuals. Study-level points and caveats: Memory subsets had estimated richness that was generally smaller than that of naive subsets. Naive CD4 clonotypes were shared across several donors at 4.5% to 6.5%.

Sorted-subset replicate PCRs used approximately 180 ng of genomic DNA. This amount corresponded to 30,000 to 35,000 T cell genomes. Sequencing was performed with immunoSEQ multiplex PCR; in TCRdb, only in-frame clones are kept and a portion is missing. The sample lists some 2,000,000 clones; about 95% were seen once. The CDR3 consists of 15 residues. From germline, CDR1 is MGHRA and CDR2 YSYEKL. The ends lost 10 bases at V and 2 bases at J; junction bases unmatched: 11. Turning to this clone: Its target is not known.

Sequences were obtained from naive CD4+ T cells sorted from blood. The subset is: CD45RA+ positively selected. This chain uses TRBV4-1 with TRBJ2-3, with TRBD1 matching 8 bases. The sequence came from a man aged 18 to 30 in good health. The CDR3 loop reads CATRLGQGSTDTQYF. Written as DNA, the CDR3 is TGCGCCACCCGCCTTGGACAGGGATCCACAGATACGCAGTATTTT.